The TCR beta chain under discussion was sequenced for a study of T-cell reconstitution after alpha-beta-depleted transplantation in children (dated by TCRdb to the mid-2010s). Context from the whole study: The study quantitatively tracked T-cell immune reconstitution after TCRalphabeta/CD19-depleted allogeneic hematopoietic cell transplantation in children using TCR repertoire profiling.

Trimming costs V 3 bases and J 2 bases, and their ends lie 6 bases apart. The CDR3 holds 13 amino acids from the cysteine to the phenylalanine. Of all the DNA, just the CDR3 is kept, 39 bases in frame from base 1. CDR1 and CDR2 are read off the germline V gene as KGHDR and SFDVKD. This clonotype appeared a few times. Its target antigen remains unknown. One base away there is no much larger clone; base qualities are not given. Receptors were amplified or captured by PCR. These reads were obtained on an Illumina HiSeq 2500. To normalize quantification of the TCRbeta repertoire, the TCR libraries were built with molecular barcoding that relied on unique molecular identifiers. Clones were called with MiXCR by TCRdb after fastp trimmed the public reads at Q25, and only in-frame beta chains were retained. Rows are unified per CDR3 protein, each entry keeping the most common DNA and genes. Across this sample there are some 500,000 distinct CDR3 sequences, with around 17% seen only once. Of the sample, around 3.3% falls within the top ten clones.

The chain joins TRBV24-1 to TRBJ2-5; no D gene can be assigned with confidence. The specimen comprised PBMCs from the stem cell graft donor, sampled from the stem cell graft. This receptor was identified in a human donor who donated a stem cell graft to a child with acute lymphoblastic leukemia. The sequenced DNA is TGTGCCACCAGTGATGTTGGGCAAGAGACCCAGTACTTC. Translation gives CATSDVGQETQYF.